These T cell receptor beta chains were read from a single sample in a study of cytomegalovirus exposure and HLA in healthy donors. Only in-frame clones appear in the TCRdb table, and some are missing; sequencing was by immunoSEQ multiplex PCR. The sample lists about 360,000 clones, approximately 90% seen once, with 0.83% in the top ten. Sequenced material: PBMCs. The receptors stem from a young woman in good health and CMV-seronegative. Each CDR3 is given with its conserved first and last residue. The order of the fields is CDR3 length, D gene, J gene, V gene, clone size, CDR3 protein, CDR3 DNA. The D gene is left open where the match is weak. For some rows the clone size is stated as once, few or many, or as a class when expanded; others skip it.

15,TRBD2,TRBJ2-7,TRBV7-2,.,CASSWMTGGSREQYF,TGTGCCAGCAGCTGGATGACGGGAGGGTCCCGCGAGCAGTACTTC
18,TRBD1,TRBJ1-5,TRBV30,.,CAWSRRGRGADSNQPQHF,TGTGCCTGGAGCCGAAGGGGCAGGGGGGCCGATAGCAATCAGCCCCAGCATTTT
16,TRBD2,TRBJ2-3,TRBV9,.,CASSPHSGGGTDTQYF,TGTGCCAGCAGCCCCCATAGCGGGGGAGGCACAGATACGCAGTATTTT
15,TRBD1,TRBJ1-2,TRBV27,.,CASSHTQGARYGYTF,TGTGCCAGCAGCCACACCCAGGGGGCAAGGTATGGCTACACCTTC
14,.,TRBJ2-3,TRBV18,once,CASSPQVGKDTQYF,TGTGCCAGCTCACCACAGGTCGGGAAAGATACGCAGTATTTT
14,TRBD1,TRBJ1-1,TRBV5-4,.,CASSSDRGNTEAFF,TGTGCCAGCAGCTCGGACAGGGGTAACACTGAAGCTTTCTTT
16,TRBD1,TRBJ2-3,TRBV10-1,.,CASSTDRDPFADTQYF,TGCGCCAGCAGTACCGACAGGGACCCCTTTGCAGATACGCAGTATTTT
15,TRBD2,TRBJ2-7,TRBV6-6,.,CASSYQLAGTGEQYF,TGTGCCAGCAGTTACCAGCTAGCGGGAACCGGTGAGCAGTACTTC
15,.,TRBJ1-1,TRBV2,.,CASRRAKQGNTEAFF,TGTGCCAGCAGACGGGCAAAGCAGGGGAACACTGAAGCTTTCTTT
16,TRBD2,TRBJ2-3,TRBV7-9,.,CASSLVSAGVTDTQYF,TGTGCCAGCAGCTTAGTTTCGGCGGGAGTCACAGATACGCAGTATTTT
14,TRBD1,TRBJ1-2,TRBV25-1,.,CASSGPGQRVGYTF,TGTGCCAGCAGTGGACCGGGACAGAGAGTTGGCTACACCTTC
13,TRBD1,TRBJ1-2,TRBV5-1,few,CASTGTAEEGYTF,TGCGCCAGCACCGGGACAGCGGAGGAAGGCTACACCTTC
17,TRBD1,TRBJ1-1,TRBV4-1,.,CASSQGWDRGRNTEAFF,TGCGCCAGCAGCCAAGGATGGGACAGGGGACGAAACACTGAAGCTTTCTTT
14,.,TRBJ2-2,TRBV9,.,CASSVGGATGELFF,TGTGCCAGCAGCGTAGGTGGGGCCACCGGGGAGCTGTTTTTT
15,.,TRBJ1-5,TRBV11-2,.,CASSLDYGGNQPQHF,TGTGCCAGCAGCTTAGACTACGGGGGCAATCAGCCCCAGCATTTT
15,TRBD1,TRBJ1-2,TRBV5-4,.,CASSSTGTGDDGYTF,TGTGCCAGCAGCTCGACAGGGACAGGGGATGATGGCTACACCTTC